This T cell receptor beta chain was captured in a study of cytomegalovirus exposure and HLA in healthy donors. About the research overall: For the 300 to 400 genotyped donors, over 80% fell within the Caucasian-associated ancestry cluster. The study, taken as a whole, reports: As a later analysis revealed, the rate of TCR association differed by HLA locus, with DRB1 most and HLA-C fewest. The listing of 150 to 200 TCR beta chains classed them as cytomegalovirus-associated. Indistinguishability led to the exclusion of some V segments, TRBV6-2 and TRBV6-3 included.

It was with 60 Vbeta and 13 Jbeta primers that the PCR ran. This table comes from immunoSEQ multiplex PCR, and its TCRdb copy is limited to in-frame clones, with some not included. The sample holds about 140,000 clones, around three quarters seen once. A remark on this clone: The antigen remains unidentified.

Germline V gives CDR1 SGHDT, CDR2 YYEEEE. V dropped 2 bases and J dropped 2; count of bases not matched to a gene: 12. CDR3 length: 17 residues. V gene TRBV5-6 combines with J gene TRBJ2-7, with 8 bases identical to TRBD1. The source material was PBMCs. The source of this sequence is a man aged 35 to 55 in good health and CMV-seropositive. CDR3 coding DNA: TGTGCCAGCAGCTTCGGGACAGGCAACGACGGAACCTACGAGCAGTACTTC. Residues: CASSFGTGNDGTYEQYF.